The entry below describes one T cell receptor (beta chain). These data belong to a study of blood T cell repertoires in COVID-19. Study-wide context: Some COVID-19 samples were acute and others convalescent; all came from the United States, Italy and Spain. PBMCs, B-cell-depleted T cells, or T cells provided the cDNA or gDNA that made up the material.

Authors' processing steps: Estimation of nucleated cell counts relied on the amplification of reference gene primers. Libraries were prepared by immunoSEQ multiplex PCR; TCRdb keeps only in-frame clonotypes and omits some of them. D and trimming come from the DNA, and the V and J calls and clone size come from that table. The sample lists under 250,000 clones, around 86% occurring once. After removal of 0 bases from V and 0 bases from J, the junction contained 0 bases not matched to a gene. CDR1 is LGHNA, CDR2 YSLEER, per germline. The CDR3 extends over 16 amino acids. The chain has TRBV4-3 and TRBJ2-3, with 10 bases lining up with TRBD2. This receptor was taken from a woman aged 60-70 years who had recovered from COVID-19. Sequencing was carried out using peripheral blood. CDR3 in DNA: TGCGCCAGCAGCCAAGAGGGACTAGCGAGCACAGATACGCAGTATTTT. Amino acids: CASSQEGLASTDTQYF.